These T cell receptor beta chains were read from a single sample in a study of T cells after yellow fever vaccination. TCRdb ran MiXCR on the 5' RACE reads and lists one entry per CDR3 protein. The sample comprises approximately 26,000 distinct CDR3 sequences, approximately 4.8% of which are singletons, and 35% to 40% rests with the top ten. Sequencing was performed on PBMCs, either bulk or a sorted T-cell subset (CD4+, CD8+, memory, or dextramer-sorted; not recorded which), taken on the day of the yellow fever booster vaccination. Every receptor here comes from a man aged 18 to 35 who received the YFV17D yellow fever vaccine. The CDR3 runs from the conserved cysteine through the conserved F or W. Fields, in order: clone size, V gene, D gene, J gene, CDR3 DNA, CDR3 protein. D genes are given only for firm matches. Clone size appears in some rows only: once, few, many, or a class for an expanded clone.

clone_size: many; v_call: TRBV7-3; d_call: .; j_call: TRBJ2-7; cdr3_nt: TGTGCCAGCAGCTTATCAGCGGGCCCCTACGAGCAGTACTTC; cdr3_aa: CASSLSAGPYEQYF
clone_size: few; v_call: TRBV19; d_call: .; j_call: TRBJ1-6; cdr3_nt: TGTGCCAGTAGTATGAATAAGGATTCACCCCTCCACTTT; cdr3_aa: CASSMNKDSPLHF
clone_size: many; v_call: TRBV15; d_call: .; j_call: TRBJ1-4; cdr3_nt: TGTGCCACCAGCAGAGACCGGGGCTGGGACGAAAAACTGTTTTTT; cdr3_aa: CATSRDRGWDEKLFF
clone_size: many; v_call: TRBV18; d_call: .; j_call: TRBJ2-2; cdr3_nt: TGTGCCAGCTCACTTCGCACCGGGGAGCTGTTTTTT; cdr3_aa: CASSLRTGELFF
clone_size: many; v_call: TRBV4-3; d_call: .; j_call: TRBJ2-2; cdr3_nt: TGCGCCAGCAGCTACGGAGGGGGGAGGAACACCGGGGAGCTGTTTTTT; cdr3_aa: CASSYGGGRNTGELFF
clone_size: many; v_call: TRBV7-9; d_call: TRBD1; j_call: TRBJ1-1; cdr3_nt: TGTGCCAGCAGCCGACAGGGTTCCACTGAAGCTTTCTTT; cdr3_aa: CASSRQGSTEAFF
clone_size: many; v_call: TRBV7-2; d_call: .; j_call: TRBJ2-3; cdr3_nt: TGTGCCAGCAGCTCCGTGGAGGGGTCCGTCGATACGCAGTATTTT; cdr3_aa: CASSSVEGSVDTQYF
clone_size: few; v_call: TRBV5-1; d_call: TRBD2; j_call: TRBJ2-3; cdr3_nt: TGCGCCAGCCGACTAGCGGGGGGAAGCGATACGCAGTATTTT; cdr3_aa: CASRLAGGSDTQYF
clone_size: few; v_call: TRBV7-9; d_call: .; j_call: TRBJ1-2; cdr3_nt: TGTGCCAGCAGCTCCCCGACACCAACCAACTATGGCTACACCTTC; cdr3_aa: CASSSPTPTNYGYTF
clone_size: few; v_call: TRBV3-1; d_call: TRBD2; j_call: TRBJ2-1; cdr3_nt: TGTGCCAGCAGCCAAGATCTGTGGACTAGCGGACAGCAGTTCTTC; cdr3_aa: CASSQDLWTSGQQFF
clone_size: medium-sized; v_call: TRBV24-1; d_call: .; j_call: TRBJ2-5; cdr3_nt: TGTGCCACCAGTGATGCAGGGGAGGGTCGGGAGACCCAGTACTTC; cdr3_aa: CATSDAGEGRETQYF
clone_size: many; v_call: TRBV30; d_call: .; j_call: TRBJ2-6; cdr3_nt: TGTGCCTGGAGTCCGGGCGCGGGCCTGGGGGCCAACGTCCTGACTTTC; cdr3_aa: CAWSPGAGLGANVLTF
clone_size: many; v_call: TRBV5-1; d_call: .; j_call: TRBJ1-4; cdr3_nt: TGCGCCAGCGGGACCGGGGAAAAACTGTTTTTT; cdr3_aa: CASGTGEKLFF
clone_size: once; v_call: TRBV7-2; d_call: .; j_call: TRBJ2-1; cdr3_nt: TGTGCCAGCAGCTTCCAGGGTTATAGAGAGCAGTTCTTC; cdr3_aa: CASSFQGYREQFF
clone_size: .; v_call: TRBV7-2; d_call: TRBD2; j_call: TRBJ2-3; cdr3_nt: TGTGCCAGCAGCCCCCTAACGGGGGGGCAAGATACGCAGTATTTT; cdr3_aa: CASSPLTGGQDTQYF
clone_size: many; v_call: TRBV6-5; d_call: .; j_call: TRBJ1-1; cdr3_nt: TGTGCCAGCAGTTACCGGGGGTGGACTGAAGCTTTCTTT; cdr3_aa: CASSYRGWTEAFF
clone_size: many; v_call: TRBV5-1; d_call: TRBD1; j_call: TRBJ2-3; cdr3_nt: TGCGCCAGCAGCTTGCCGGGACAGGGGGCGGGAGATACGCAGTATTTT; cdr3_aa: CASSLPGQGAGDTQYF
clone_size: many; v_call: TRBV7-7; d_call: .; j_call: TRBJ2-5; cdr3_nt: TGTGCTAGCAGCCCGCAGCAGGGACAAGAGACCCAGTACTTC; cdr3_aa: CASSPQQGQETQYF
clone_size: few; v_call: TRBV3-1; d_call: TRBD1; j_call: TRBJ2-2; cdr3_nt: TGTGCCAGCAGCTACAGGGGGAACACCGGGGAGCTGTTTTTT; cdr3_aa: CASSYRGNTGELFF
clone_size: many; v_call: TRBV5-1; d_call: .; j_call: TRBJ2-3; cdr3_nt: TGCGCCAGCAGCTTCACCACAGATACGCAGTATTTT; cdr3_aa: CASSFTTDTQYF
clone_size: many; v_call: TRBV7-9; d_call: TRBD1; j_call: TRBJ1-2; cdr3_nt: TGTGCCAGTAGCCGGGACAGCCTCGCTAACTATGGCTACACCTTC; cdr3_aa: CASSRDSLANYGYTF
clone_size: many; v_call: TRBV24-1; d_call: .; j_call: TRBJ2-1; cdr3_nt: TGTGCCACCACGGCAGGGGGGCGGCCCTACAATGAGCAGTTCTTC; cdr3_aa: CATTAGGRPYNEQFF